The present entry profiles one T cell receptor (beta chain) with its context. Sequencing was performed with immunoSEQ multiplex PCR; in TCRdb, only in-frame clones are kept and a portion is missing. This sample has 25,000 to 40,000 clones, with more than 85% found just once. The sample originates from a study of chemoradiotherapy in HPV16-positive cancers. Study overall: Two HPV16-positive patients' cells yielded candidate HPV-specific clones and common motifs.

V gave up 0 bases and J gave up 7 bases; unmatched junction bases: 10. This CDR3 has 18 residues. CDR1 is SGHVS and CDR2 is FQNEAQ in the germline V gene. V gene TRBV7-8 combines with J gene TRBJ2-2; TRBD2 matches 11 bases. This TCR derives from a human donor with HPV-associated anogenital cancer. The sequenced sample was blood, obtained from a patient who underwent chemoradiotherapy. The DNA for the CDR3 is TGTGCCAGCAGCTTAGCGCTAAGGCTAGCGGGGGGAGGCGGGGAGCTGTTTTTT. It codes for CASSLALRLAGGGGELFF.